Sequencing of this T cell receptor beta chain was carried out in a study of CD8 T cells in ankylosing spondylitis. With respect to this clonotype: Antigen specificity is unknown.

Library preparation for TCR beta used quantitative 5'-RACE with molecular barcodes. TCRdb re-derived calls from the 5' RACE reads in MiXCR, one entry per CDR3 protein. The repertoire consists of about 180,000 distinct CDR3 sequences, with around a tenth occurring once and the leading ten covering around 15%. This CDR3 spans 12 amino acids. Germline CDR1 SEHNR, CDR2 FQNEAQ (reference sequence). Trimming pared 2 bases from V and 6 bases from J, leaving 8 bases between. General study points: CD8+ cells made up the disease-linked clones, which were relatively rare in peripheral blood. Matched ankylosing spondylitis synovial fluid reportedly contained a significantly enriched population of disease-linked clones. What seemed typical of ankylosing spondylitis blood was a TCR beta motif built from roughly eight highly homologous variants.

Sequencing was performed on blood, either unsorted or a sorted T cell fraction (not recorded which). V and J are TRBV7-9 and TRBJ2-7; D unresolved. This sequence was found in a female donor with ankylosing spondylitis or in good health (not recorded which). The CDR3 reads CASSLNTREQYF. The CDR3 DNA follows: TGTGCCAGCAGCTTAAACACGCGCGAGCAGTACTTC.